This section outlines one T cell receptor beta chain sequence together with its context. No antigen is known for it. This sample is drawn from a study of identical twins. Study outcomes and limitations: Donors were not followed over many years; analysis was cross-sectional. Twin sharing of out-of-frame TCR alpha was underestimated by models in monozygotic pairs.

TCRdb used MiXCR to reprocess the 5' RACE reads, holding one entry per CDR3 protein. The repertoire holds about 890,000 distinct CDR3 sequences, about 12% seen once, with about 1.5% in the top ten. The V gene end was trimmed by 1 base and the J gene end by 10 bases; junction bases not matched to a gene: 10. The CDR3 totals 15 residues. Germline V gene sequence: CDR1 DFQATT, CDR2 SNEGSKA (reference sequence). All donors were healthy, and all were Caucasian. The same sample was also used in a study of yellow fever vaccine responses in identical twins.

Sequences were obtained from PBMCs. The origin of this receptor is a woman under 30 in good health. The chain uses TRBV20-1 and TRBJ1-6, with TRBD1 identical over 7 bases. CDR3 DNA: TGCAGTGCTAGAGCGAAGGACAGGTCATCCTCACCCCTCCACTTT. It codes for CSARAKDRSSSPLHF.